The entry below gives a single TCR beta chain sequence along with its context. The data were taken from a study of control samples from healthy donors and cancer patients. Sequenced by immunoSEQ multiplex PCR; TCRdb stores in-frame clones only, minus some. The sample lists tens of thousands of clones; more than 70% were seen once. V was cut by 11 bases and J by 1 base, with 8 bases left in between. The CDR3 has 11 amino acids. CDR1 is SNHLY, CDR2 FYNNEI, per germline. This chain joins TRBV2 and TRBJ1-1; no firm D call. Sequencing was done on a sample of PBMCs. The sequence was obtained from a man aged 55 to 70 with colorectal cancer. CDR3 nucleotide sequence: TGTGCCCTTCGGCCGAACACTGAAGCTTTCTTT. This codes for CALRPNTEAFF.